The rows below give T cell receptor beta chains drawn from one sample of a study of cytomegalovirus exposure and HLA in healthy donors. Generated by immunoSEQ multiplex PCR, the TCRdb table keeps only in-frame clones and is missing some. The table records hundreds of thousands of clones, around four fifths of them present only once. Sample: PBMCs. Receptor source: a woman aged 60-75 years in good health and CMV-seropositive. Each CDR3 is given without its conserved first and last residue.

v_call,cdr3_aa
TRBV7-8,ASNSGQAYEQY
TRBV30,AWSQTQGGAF
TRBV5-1,ASSLQEGVPEQY
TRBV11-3,ASGLGGFGNEQF
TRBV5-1,ASSWGTGSNTEAF
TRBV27,ASSRGTSGGGLETQY
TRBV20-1,SAGAGGYT
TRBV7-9,ASSKSTGSQETQY
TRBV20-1,SGDGTDRGF
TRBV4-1,ASSQGQGGYGYT
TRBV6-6,ASSIGGGASKNIQY
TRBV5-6,ASSSTGASNTEAF
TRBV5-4,ASSLEANEQY
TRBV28,ASSLTGLAGVSPWYRF
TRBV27,ASSLSGGPYEQY
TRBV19,ASSRAGQGYQETQY
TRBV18,ASSQGTGSYNEQF
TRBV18,ASSPARSGGGEQY
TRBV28,ASRQQGHNSPLH
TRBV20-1,SAPVAGGAF
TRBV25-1,ASVEGTTDSYGYT
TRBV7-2,ASSLMGGEGDTQY
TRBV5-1,ASLAGTKNTGELF
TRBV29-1,SVVAMPRLNTEAF
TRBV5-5,ASSLAPQAYGYT
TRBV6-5,ASSPGRGITEAF
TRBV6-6,ASNSRTGGTEAF
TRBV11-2,ASSRNTQQGGGEKLF
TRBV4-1,ASSQDRGSSYNSPLH
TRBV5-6,ASSLLDTQY
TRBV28,ASSSGTGGYGYT
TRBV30,AWDPGTVEKLF
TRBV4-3,ASSPAGSSNQPQH
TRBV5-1,ASTVGGSYEQY
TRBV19,ASSISGQSNQPQH
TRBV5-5,ASSRTSGLRETQY
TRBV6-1,ASSGGNDVNTEAF
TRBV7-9,ASSPGRLQGGRVNQPQH
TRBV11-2,ASSLADSREQY
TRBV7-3,ASSSGGGGRSHTQY
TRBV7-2,ASSLQGWEKLF